The clone carrying this TCR beta chain appeared a few times. The entry originates in a study of regulatory T cells in long-lasting Graves disease. CDR3 regions were amplified by Arm-PCR using iRepertoire HTBI primers to build TCR beta libraries. TCRdb re-analysed the multiplex PCR reads in MiXCR, keeping a single row per CDR3 protein. The profile shows hundreds of thousands of distinct CDR3 sequences, about 12% of them singletons. CDR1 is LNHDA, CDR2 SQIVND, per germline (reference sequence). This CDR3 is 15 amino acids long. Time point in this sample: newly diagnosed GD, antithyroid drugs for less than 3 months. PBMC-extracted RNA yielded the TCR library. A further study also used this sample, focusing on T cells in Graves' hyperthyroidism and ophthalmopathy.

The rearrangement uses TRBV19 and TRBJ2-3, with D perhaps TRBD2 (5 bases). The end of the DNA fits TRBJ2-7 better, so the J call may be wrong. The TCR sequence derives from a woman in her twenties or thirties with Graves disease. The sequencing used peripheral blood mononuclear cells (PBMCs), collected at new diagnosis, from a patient treated with antithyroid drugs. Here the CDR3 reads CASSKQLGSSYEQYF. CDR3 sequence (DNA): TGTGCCAGTAGTAAGCAGCTGGGGAGCTCCTACGAGCAGTACTTC.